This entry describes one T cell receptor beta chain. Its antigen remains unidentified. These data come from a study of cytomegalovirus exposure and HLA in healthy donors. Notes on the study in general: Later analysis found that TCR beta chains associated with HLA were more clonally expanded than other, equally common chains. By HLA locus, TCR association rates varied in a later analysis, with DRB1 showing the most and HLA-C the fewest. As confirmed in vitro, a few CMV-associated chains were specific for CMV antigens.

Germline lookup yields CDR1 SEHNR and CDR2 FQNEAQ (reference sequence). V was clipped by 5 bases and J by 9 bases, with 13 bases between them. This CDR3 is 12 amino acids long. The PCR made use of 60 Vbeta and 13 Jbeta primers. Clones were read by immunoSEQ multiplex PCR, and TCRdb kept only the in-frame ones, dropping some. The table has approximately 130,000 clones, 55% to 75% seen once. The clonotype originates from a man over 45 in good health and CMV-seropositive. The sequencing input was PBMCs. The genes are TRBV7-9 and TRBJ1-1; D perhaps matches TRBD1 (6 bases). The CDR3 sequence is CASSNAGDKAFF. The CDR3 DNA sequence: TGTGCCAGCAGCAACGCAGGGGATAAAGCTTTCTTT.